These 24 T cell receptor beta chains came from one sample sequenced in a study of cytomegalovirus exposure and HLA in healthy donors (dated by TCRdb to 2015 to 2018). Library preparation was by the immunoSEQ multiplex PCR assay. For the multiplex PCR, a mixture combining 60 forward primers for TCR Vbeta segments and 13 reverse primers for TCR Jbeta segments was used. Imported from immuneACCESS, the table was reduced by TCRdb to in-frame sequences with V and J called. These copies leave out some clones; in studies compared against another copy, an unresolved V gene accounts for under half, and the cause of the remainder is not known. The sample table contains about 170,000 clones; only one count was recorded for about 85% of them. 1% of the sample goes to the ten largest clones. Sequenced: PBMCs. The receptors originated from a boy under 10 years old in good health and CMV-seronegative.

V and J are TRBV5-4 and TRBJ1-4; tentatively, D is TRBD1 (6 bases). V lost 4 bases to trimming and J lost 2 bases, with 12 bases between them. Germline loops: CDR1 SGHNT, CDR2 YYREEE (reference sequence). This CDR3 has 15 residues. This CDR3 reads CASSGTGTTNEKLFF. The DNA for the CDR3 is TGTGCCAGCAGCGGTACAGGGACGACTAATGAAAAACTGTTTTTT.

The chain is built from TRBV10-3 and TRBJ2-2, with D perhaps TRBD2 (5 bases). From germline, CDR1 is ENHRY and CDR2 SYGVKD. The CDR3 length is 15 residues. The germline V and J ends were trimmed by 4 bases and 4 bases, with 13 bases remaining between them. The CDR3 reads CAISGPRDGTGELFF. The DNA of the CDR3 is TGTGCCATCAGTGGCCCCCGGGATGGCACCGGGGAGCTGTTTTTT.

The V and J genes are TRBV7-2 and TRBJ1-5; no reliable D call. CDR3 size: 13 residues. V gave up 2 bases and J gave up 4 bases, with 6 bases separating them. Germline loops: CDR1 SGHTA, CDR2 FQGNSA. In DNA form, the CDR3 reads TGTGCCAGCAGCTTAAGAGGGAATCAGCCCCAGCATTTT. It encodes CASSLRGNQPQHF.

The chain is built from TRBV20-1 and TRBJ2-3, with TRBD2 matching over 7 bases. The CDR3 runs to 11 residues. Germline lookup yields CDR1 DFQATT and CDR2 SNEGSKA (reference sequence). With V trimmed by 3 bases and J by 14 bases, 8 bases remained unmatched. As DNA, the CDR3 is TGCAGTGCTAGCGAGGCAGGCGGGGGGTATTTT. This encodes CSASEAGGGYF.

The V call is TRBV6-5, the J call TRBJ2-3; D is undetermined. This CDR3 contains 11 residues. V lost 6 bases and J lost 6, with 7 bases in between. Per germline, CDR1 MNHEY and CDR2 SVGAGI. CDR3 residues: CASRSFDTQYF. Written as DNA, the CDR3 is TGTGCCAGCAGGAGTTTCGATACGCAGTATTTT.

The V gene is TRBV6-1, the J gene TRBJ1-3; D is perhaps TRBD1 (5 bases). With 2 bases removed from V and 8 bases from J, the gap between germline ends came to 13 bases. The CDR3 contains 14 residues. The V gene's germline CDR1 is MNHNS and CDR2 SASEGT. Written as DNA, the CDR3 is TGTGCCAGCAGTGAAAAGTTGGAGGGACACACCATATATTTT. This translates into CASSEKLEGHTIYF.

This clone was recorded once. CDR3 residues: CASSFSGTGGGNYGYTF. CDR3 nucleotide sequence: TGTGCCAGCAGTTTCTCCGGGACAGGGGGCGGTAACTATGGCTACACCTTC. V is TRBV7-2 and J is TRBJ1-2, with 12 bases fitting TRBD1. Germline loops: CDR1 SGHTA, CDR2 FQGNSA. The CDR3 consists of 17 residues. V lost 6 bases and J lost 1; bases outside the gene matches: 9.

The CDR3 spells CASSSMDQPQHF. The CDR3 region has the DNA TGTGCCAGCTCCAGTATGGATCAGCCCCAGCATTTT. J is TRBJ1-5 and V is TRBV7-9; D is uncertain. The CDR3 runs to 12 residues. Germline V gene sequence: CDR1 SEHNR, CDR2 FQNEAQ (reference sequence). Trimming stripped 8 bases from V and 5 bases from J, with 10 bases between.

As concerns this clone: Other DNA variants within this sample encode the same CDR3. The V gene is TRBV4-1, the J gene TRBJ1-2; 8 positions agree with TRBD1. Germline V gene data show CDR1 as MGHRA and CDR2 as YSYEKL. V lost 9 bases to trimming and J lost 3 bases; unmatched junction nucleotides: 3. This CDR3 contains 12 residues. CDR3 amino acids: CASSGGDYGYTF. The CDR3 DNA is TGCGCCAGTTCAGGGGGCGACTATGGCTACACCTTC.

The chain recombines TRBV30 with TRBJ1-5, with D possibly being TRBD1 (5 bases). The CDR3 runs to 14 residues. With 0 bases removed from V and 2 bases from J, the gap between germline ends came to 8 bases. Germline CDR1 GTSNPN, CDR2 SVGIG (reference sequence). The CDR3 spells CAWSVRGGNQPQHF. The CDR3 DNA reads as TGTGCCTGGAGTGTACGGGGGGGCAATCAGCCCCAGCATTTT.

CDR3 nucleotides: TGTGCCAGCAGCGTAGATGTCGTCGAGCAGTACTTC. This codes for CASSVDVVEQYF. This chain connects TRBV9 to TRBJ2-7; D is unresolved. CDR1 SGDLS and CDR2 YYNGEE come from the germline V gene. The CDR3 spans 12 residues. V lost 0 bases and J lost 6, with 7 bases in between.

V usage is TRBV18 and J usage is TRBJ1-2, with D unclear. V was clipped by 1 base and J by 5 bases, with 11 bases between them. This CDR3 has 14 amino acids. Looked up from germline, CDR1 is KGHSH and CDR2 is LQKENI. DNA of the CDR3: TGTGCCAGCTCACCACAACCAGAAATATATGGCTACACCTTC. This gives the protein CASSPQPEIYGYTF.

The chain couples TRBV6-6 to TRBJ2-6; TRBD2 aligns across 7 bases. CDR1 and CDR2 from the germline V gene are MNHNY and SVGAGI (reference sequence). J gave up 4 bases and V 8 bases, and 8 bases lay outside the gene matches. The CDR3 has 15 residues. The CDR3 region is CASFMGGSGANVLTF. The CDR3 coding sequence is TGTGCCAGCTTCATGGGGGGGAGCGGGGCCAACGTCCTGACTTTC.

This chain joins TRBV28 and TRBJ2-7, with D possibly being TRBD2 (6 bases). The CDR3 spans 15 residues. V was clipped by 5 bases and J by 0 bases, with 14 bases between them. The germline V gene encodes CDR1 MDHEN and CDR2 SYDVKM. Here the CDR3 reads CASSPSGESSYEQYF. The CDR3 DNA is TGTGCCAGCAGTCCGTCGGGGGAGTCCTCCTACGAGCAGTACTTC.

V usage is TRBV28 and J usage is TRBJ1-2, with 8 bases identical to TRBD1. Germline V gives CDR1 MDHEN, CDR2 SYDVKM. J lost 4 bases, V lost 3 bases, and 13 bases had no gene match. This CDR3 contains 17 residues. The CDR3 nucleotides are TGTGCCAGCAGTTTGGAGTCAGGGGGCCTTCGCCCCTATGGCTACACCTTC. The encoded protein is CASSLESGGLRPYGYTF.

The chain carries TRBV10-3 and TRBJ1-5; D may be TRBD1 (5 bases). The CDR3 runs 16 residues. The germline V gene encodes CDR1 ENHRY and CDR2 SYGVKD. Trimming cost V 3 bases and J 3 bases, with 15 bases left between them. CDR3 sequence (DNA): TGTGCCATCAGTGATACGGGGGGGATCGACAATCAGCCCCAGCATTTT. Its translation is CAISDTGGIDNQPQHF.

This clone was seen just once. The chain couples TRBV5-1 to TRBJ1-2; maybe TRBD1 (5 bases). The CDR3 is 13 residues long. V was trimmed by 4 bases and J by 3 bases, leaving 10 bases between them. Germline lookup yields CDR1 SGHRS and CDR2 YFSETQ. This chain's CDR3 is CASSPEGDYGYTF. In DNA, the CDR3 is TGCGCCAGCAGCCCCGAAGGGGACTATGGCTACACCTTC. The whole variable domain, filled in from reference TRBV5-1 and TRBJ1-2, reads KAGVTQTPRYLIKTRGQQVTLSCSPISGHRSVSWYQQTPGQGLQFLFEYFSETQRNKGNFPGRFSGRQFSNSRSEMNVSTLELGDSALYLCASSPEGDYGYTFGSGTRLTVV.

CDR3 loop: CASVMTGGRQAFF. The CDR3 nucleotides read TGTGCTAGTGTCATGACAGGGGGCAGGCAAGCTTTCTTT. The chain has TRBV12-5 and TRBJ1-1; 10 bases map to TRBD1. After removal of 7 bases from V and 9 bases from J, the junction contained 8 bases not matched to a gene. This CDR3 has 13 amino acids. Germline CDR1 and CDR2: LGHNT and FRNRAP.

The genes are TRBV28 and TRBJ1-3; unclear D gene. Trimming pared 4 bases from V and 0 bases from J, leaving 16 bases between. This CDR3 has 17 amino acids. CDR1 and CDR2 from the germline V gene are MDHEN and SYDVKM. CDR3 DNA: TGTGCCAGCAGTTCCCGCAGCGGGATTGACTCTGGAAACACCATATATTTT. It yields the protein CASSSRSGIDSGNTIYF.

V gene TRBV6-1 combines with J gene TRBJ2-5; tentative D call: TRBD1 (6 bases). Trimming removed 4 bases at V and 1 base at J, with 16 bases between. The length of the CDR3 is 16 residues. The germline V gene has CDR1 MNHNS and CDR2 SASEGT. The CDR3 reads CASSVQIRTVQETQYF. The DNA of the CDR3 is TGTGCCAGCAGTGTCCAAATTAGGACAGTCCAAGAGACCCAGTACTTC.

The CDR3 sequence is CASSLQEDRSYEQYV. The CDR3 bases are TGTGCCAGCAGTTTACAGGAGGACAGGTCCTACGAGCAGTACGTC. The chain has TRBV27 and TRBJ2-7; 7 bases fit TRBD1. CDR1 MNHEY and CDR2 SMNVEV come from the germline V gene (reference sequence). CDR3 length: 15 amino acids. The trim removed 2 bases at V and 1 base at J, leaving 5 bases unmatched.

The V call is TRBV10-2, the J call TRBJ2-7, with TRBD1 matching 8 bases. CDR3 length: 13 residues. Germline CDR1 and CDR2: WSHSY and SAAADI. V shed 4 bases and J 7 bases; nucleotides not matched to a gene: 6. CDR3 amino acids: CASSVQGAAEQYF. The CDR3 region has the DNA TGCGCCAGCAGTGTCCAGGGGGCGGCGGAGCAGTACTTC.

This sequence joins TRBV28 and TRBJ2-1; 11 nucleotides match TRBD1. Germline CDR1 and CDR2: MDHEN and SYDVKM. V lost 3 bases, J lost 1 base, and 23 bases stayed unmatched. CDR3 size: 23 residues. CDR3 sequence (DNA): TGTGCCAGCAGTTTTACGGGACAGGGGGATCTTGAGACTACGCTCATGTCCTACAATGAGCAGTTCTTC. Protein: CASSFTGQGDLETTLMSYNEQFF. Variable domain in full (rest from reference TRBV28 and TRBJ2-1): DVKVTQSSRYLVKRTGEKVFLECVQDMDHENMFWYRQDPGLGLRLIYFSYDVKMKEKGDIPEGYSVSREKKERFSLILESASTNQTSMYLCASSFTGQGDLETTLMSYNEQFFGPGTRLTVL.

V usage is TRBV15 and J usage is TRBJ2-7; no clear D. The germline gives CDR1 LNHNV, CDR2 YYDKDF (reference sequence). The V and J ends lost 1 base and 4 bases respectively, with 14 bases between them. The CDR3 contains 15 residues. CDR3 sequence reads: CATSRGGNGAYEQYF. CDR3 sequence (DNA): TGTGCCACCAGCAGAGGTGGTAACGGAGCTTACGAGCAGTACTTC.